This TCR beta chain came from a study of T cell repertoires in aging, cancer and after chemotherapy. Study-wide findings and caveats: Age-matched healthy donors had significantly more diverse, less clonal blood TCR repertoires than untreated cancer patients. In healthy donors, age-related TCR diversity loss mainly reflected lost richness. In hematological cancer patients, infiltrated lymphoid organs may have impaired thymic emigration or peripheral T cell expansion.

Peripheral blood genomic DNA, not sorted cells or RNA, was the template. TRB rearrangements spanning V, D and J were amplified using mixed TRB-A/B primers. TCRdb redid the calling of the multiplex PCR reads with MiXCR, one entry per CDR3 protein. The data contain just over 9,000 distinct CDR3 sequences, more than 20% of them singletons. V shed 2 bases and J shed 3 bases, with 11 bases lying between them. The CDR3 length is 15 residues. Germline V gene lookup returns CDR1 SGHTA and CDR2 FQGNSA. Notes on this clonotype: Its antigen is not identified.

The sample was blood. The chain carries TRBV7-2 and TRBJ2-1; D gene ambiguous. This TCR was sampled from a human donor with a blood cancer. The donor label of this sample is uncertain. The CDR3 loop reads CASSLRLQIYNEQFF. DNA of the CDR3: TGTGCCAGCAGCTTAAGGCTACAGATCTACAATGAGCAGTTCTTC.